This T cell receptor (beta chain) was captured in a study of CD4 T cells in relation to SARS-CoV-2 and coronaviruses. CDR1 is SGHAT, CDR2 FQNNGV, per germline. Trimming pared 3 bases from V and 6 bases from J, leaving 8 bases between. The CDR3 contains 13 residues. Clones were sequenced by immunoSEQ multiplex PCR, and TCRdb holds only the in-frame ones, with some missing. Of about 59,000 clones listed, 86% were seen once; the top ten hold 1.3% to 1.5%. CD4+ T cells from unexposed donors were obtained before the COVID-19 pandemic (2011-2018). The origin of this receptor is a human donor in good health. J is TRBJ2-2 and V is TRBV11-2; D gene uncertain. The specimen was memory CD4+ T cells from PBMCs. CDR3 amino acids: CASSFAGPGELFF. CDR3 bases: TGTGCCAGCAGCTTCGCCGGCCCCGGGGAGCTGTTTTTT.